These T cell receptor beta chains were read from a single sample in a study of metastatic and nonmetastatic thyroid tumors. TCRdb re-called clones via MiXCR from the PCR reads. The table shows about 39,000 clones, with around a fifth occurring only once. Input material: blood. The receptor set was obtained from a female donor with papillary thyroid cancer or a benign thyroid nodule (not recorded which). Some clones in this sample may be carry-over from other donors' samples. The CDR3 runs from the conserved cysteine through the conserved F or W.

J	V	CDR3
TRBJ2-7	TRBV3-1	CASSQGFGREEYEQYF
TRBJ2-7	TRBV5-8	CASSSPGQSYEQYF
TRBJ2-7	TRBV30	CAWSGRQPPYEQYF
TRBJ1-3	TRBV6-1	CASIQTGINTIYF
TRBJ2-1	TRBV7-2	CASRASNQPYHEQFF
TRBJ2-7	TRBV6-1	CASKNSGSSYEQYF
TRBJ1-1	TRBV20-1	CSARDPRQMNTEAFF
TRBJ1-2	TRBV3-1	CASSQVSSGYTF
TRBJ1-2	TRBV7-8	CASSLGGYGYTF
TRBJ1-5	TRBV27	CASSGGLKGQPQHF
TRBJ2-6	TRBV7-9	CASSSYRVGANVLTF
TRBJ2-7	TRBV11-2	CASSLVAGSSSYDQYF
TRBJ2-7	TRBV11-1	CASSSGQGAIYEQYF
TRBJ1-3	TRBV5-1	CASSSGGTGNTIYF
TRBJ2-7	TRBV7-3	CASSRQGASYEQYF
TRBJ2-7	TRBV11-3	CASSWGASGQDTYEQYF
TRBJ2-5	TRBV12-3/TRBV12-4	CASRNSGETQYF
TRBJ2-7	TRBV6-1	CASIIFYEQYF
TRBJ1-2	TRBV10-3	CAISDRGRDYGYTF
TRBJ1-1	TRBV20-1	CSATGGRNTEAFF
TRBJ2-5	TRBV5-4	CASSLKQGKETQYF
TRBJ2-2	TRBV6-2/TRBV6-3	CASSSKNTGELFF
TRBJ2-7	TRBV30	CAWSLLGNDKQYF
TRBJ2-1	TRBV7-3	CASSPRTGSYNEQFF
TRBJ1-4	TRBV7-9	CASSFSGGNEKLFF
TRBJ1-1	TRBV30	CAWSNIYTEAFF
TRBJ2-3	TRBV20-1	CSARDGLEVVSTQYF
TRBJ2-2	TRBV11-2	CASILVVQGAGELFF
TRBJ2-4	TRBV5-5	CASRAVVQADIQYF
TRBJ1-2	TRBV7-2	CASSPRDKNYGYTF
TRBJ2-7	TRBV24-1	CATSEVLQGKVEQYF
TRBJ2-5	TRBV24-1	CATSDSQKGARETQYF
TRBJ2-7	TRBV20-1	CSGDTRTSGTYEQYF
TRBJ1-6	TRBV11-2	CASSFYSYNSPLHF
TRBJ2-1	TRBV6-1	CAIIRERELRGNEQFF
TRBJ2-1	TRBV5-1	CASRGDTTTNEQFF
TRBJ1-5	TRBV18	CASSSGGRPQHF
TRBJ2-1	TRBV7-2	CASRPYTGDEQFF
TRBJ2-7	TRBV7-7	CASSLNRDTYEQYF
TRBJ1-4	TRBV28	CASRRGVFGEKLFF
TRBJ1-2	TRBV3-1	CASNRLTGTNYGYTF
TRBJ1-1	TRBV7-2	CASSLSQGNEAFF
TRBJ1-6	TRBV2	CASRRDRGLDSPLHF
TRBJ2-1	TRBV24-1	CATSDFGTGTATYNEQFF
TRBJ2-7	TRBV2	CASREPGRPLYEQYF
TRBJ1-6	TRBV11-2	CASSRGDRSYNSPLHF
TRBJ1-3	TRBV4-1	CASSQHENSGNTIYF
TRBJ2-7	TRBV30	CAWSAGSIGGGQYF
TRBJ2-3	TRBV20-1	CSARTLQFDTQYF
TRBJ2-7	TRBV5-5	CASSLGETGERYEQYF
TRBJ2-7	TRBV20-1	CSAPTPTSGESYEQYF
TRBJ1-5	TRBV6-1	CASRESDQPQHF
TRBJ1-1	TRBV13	CASSPTQEGTEAFF